A single sample gave rise to the 17 T cell receptor beta chains below, sequenced in a study of T cell responses to AZD1222 COVID-19 vaccine. Here immunoSEQ multiplex PCR was the method, and the copy in TCRdb shows in-frame clones only, minus some. The sample yields 95,000 to 100,000 clones, 80% to 95% seen once. Material: peripheral blood, obtained 28 days after the second AZD1222 dose. These TCRs come from an adult who received the AZD1222 COVID-19 vaccine.

The gene calls are TRBV15 and TRBJ2-3; 15 bases agree with TRBD2. The ends lost 1 base at V and 5 bases at J; junction bases unmatched: 4. There are 17 residues in the CDR3. The germline V gene encodes CDR1 LNHNV and CDR2 YYDKDF (reference sequence). CDR3 coding DNA: TGTGCCACCAGCAGAGGGACTAGCGGGAGGGCCGGAGATACGCAGTATTTT. It yields the protein CATSRGTSGRAGDTQYF.

The J gene is TRBJ2-1, the V gene TRBV19; D is perhaps TRBD2 (7 bases). The CDR3 has 15 residues. The germline V and J ends were trimmed by 7 bases and 6 bases, with 19 bases remaining between them. Germline V lookup: CDR1 LNHDA, CDR2 SQIVND (reference sequence). CDR3 coding DNA: TGTGCCAGTACTATCCTCGGGGGGCGCTTCAATGAGCAGTTCTTC. This codes for CASTILGGRFNEQFF.

The chain recombines TRBV12-3 or TRBV12-4 with TRBJ1-4, with D unclear. V lost 6 bases, J lost 8 bases, and 13 bases lay in between. The CDR3 extends over 13 amino acids. CDR3 region: CASSITPGEKLFF. The CDR3 nucleotides read TGTGCCAGCAGCATAACGCCGGGAGAAAAACTGTTTTTT.

The CDR3 coding sequence is TGCAGCGTTGAGGAGCAGAGCTATGGCTACACCTTC. Protein product: CSVEEQSYGYTF. The chain combines TRBV29-1 with TRBJ1-2, with D unresolved. Germline lookup yields CDR1 SQVTM and CDR2 ANQGSEA. Between the trimmed V and J ends, which lost 3 bases and 4 bases, there was a span of 9 bases. The CDR3 sequence is 12 residues long.

The chain recombines TRBV11-2 with TRBJ2-5, with D uncertain. Germline V lookup: CDR1 SGHAT, CDR2 FQNNGV. V was clipped by 0 bases and J by 7 bases, with 6 bases between them. The CDR3 totals 12 residues. The CDR3 is CASSLDRGTQYF. The CDR3 DNA follows: TGTGCCAGCAGCTTAGACCGAGGGACCCAGTACTTC.

The chain employs TRBV6-5 and TRBJ2-7; D is possibly TRBD1 (5 bases). This CDR3 has 13 amino acids. Trimming removed 5 bases from V and 3 bases from J, with 11 bases in between. CDR1 and CDR2 (germline): MNHEY, SVGAGI. CDR3 protein: CASSLMQGYEQYF. The CDR3 region has the DNA TGTGCCAGCAGTCTAATGCAGGGCTACGAGCAGTACTTC.

The rearrangement uses TRBV9 and TRBJ2-5; possibly TRBD2 for D (7 bases). This CDR3 region has 15 residues. Germline V gene lookup returns CDR1 SGDLS and CDR2 YYNGEE. V lost 5 bases and J lost 5, with 19 bases in between. The CDR3 DNA is TGTGCCAGCAGTCCCGGAGGGGGGGTTGGGGAGACCCAGTACTTC. It yields the protein CASSPGGGVGETQYF. Variable domain in full (rest from reference TRBV9 and TRBJ2-5): DSGVTQTPKHLITATGQRVTLRCSPRSGDLSVYWYQQSLDQGLQFLIQYYNGEERAKGNILERFSAQQFPDLHSELNLSSLELGDSALYFCASSPGGGVGETQYFGPGTRLLVL.

The chain joins TRBV20-1 to TRBJ1-1, with D possibly matching TRBD1 (6 bases). With 7 bases removed from V and 1 base from J, the gap between germline ends came to 7 bases. The CDR3 is 11 amino acids. Germline assignment: CDR1 DFQATT and CDR2 SNEGSKA (reference sequence). Here the CDR3 reads CSVGQNTEAFF. Written as DNA, the CDR3 is TGCAGTGTGGGACAGAACACTGAAGCTTTCTTT.

This clone showed up just once. V gene TRBV5-1 combines with J gene TRBJ1-1; 9 bases are a match to TRBD1. With 5 bases clipped from V and 4 bases from J, the junction kept 9 bases outside the gene matches. The germline V gene has CDR1 SGHRS and CDR2 YFSETQ. The CDR3 consists of 15 residues. The CDR3 reads CASRDAGTGLTEAFF. The CDR3 bases are TGCGCCAGCAGAGATGCTGGGACAGGGCTCACTGAAGCTTTCTTT.

V usage is TRBV5-5 and J usage is TRBJ1-5; unclear D gene. Trimming removed 1 base from V and 6 bases from J, with 5 bases in between. This CDR3 region has 12 residues. Germline V gene sequence: CDR1 SGHKS, CDR2 YYEKEE (reference sequence). The CDR3 DNA follows: TGTGCCAGCAGCTTGTTGGGTCAGCCCCAGCATTTT. Its translation: CASSLLGQPQHF. The variable domain in full, with the rest retrieved from reference TRBV5-5 and TRBJ1-5, is DAGVTQSPTHLIKTRGQQVTLRCSPISGHKSVSWYQQVLGQGPQFIFQYYEKEERGRGNFPDRFSARQFPNYSSELNVNALLLGDSALYLCASSLLGQPQHFGDGTRLSIL.

This chain connects TRBV7-8 to TRBJ1-5, with D possibly matching TRBD1 (6 bases). The germline gives CDR1 SGHVS, CDR2 FQNEAQ. The ends were cut back, 5 bases at V and 4 bases at J, with 21 bases in the middle. The CDR3 covers 17 residues. The CDR3 sequence is CASSPEGVRIGNQPQHF. CDR3 DNA: TGTGCCAGCAGCCCAGAGGGGGTGAGAATAGGTAATCAGCCCCAGCATTTT. Full variable domain (outside the CDR3, taken from reference TRBV7-8 and TRBJ1-5): GAGVSQSPRYKVAKRGQDVALRCDPISGHVSLFWYQQALGQGPEFLTYFQNEAQLDKSGLPSDRFFAERPEGSVSTLKIQRTQQEDSAVYLCASSPEGVRIGNQPQHFGDGTRLSIL.

The genes are TRBV9 and TRBJ1-4, with TRBD1 as a possible D gene (6 bases). The V end lost 4 bases, the J end lost 8 bases, and 15 bases lay between the germline ends. Per germline, CDR1 SGDLS and CDR2 YYNGEE. The CDR3 has 14 residues. The CDR3 loop is CASSPGGAREKLFF. CDR3 nucleotides: TGTGCCAGCAGCCCCGGGGGGGCGCGGGAAAAACTGTTTTTT.

A few counts support this clone. This rearrangement joins TRBV27 to TRBJ2-3; D is perhaps TRBD1 or TRBD2 (5 bases each). CDR1 is MNHEY and CDR2 is SMNVEV in the germline V gene (reference sequence). The CDR3 contains 15 residues. V was pared by 6 bases and J by 6 bases, with 19 bases between. CDR3 DNA sequence: TGTGCCAGCAGCGACCGGGACCTCGGGTCGGATACGCAGTATTTT. Translation gives CASSDRDLGSDTQYF.

J is TRBJ1-5 and V is TRBV28; the D gene is possibly TRBD1 (6 bases). Trimming shortened V by 3 bases and J by 4 bases, and 13 bases separated the two germline ends. This CDR3 spans 15 amino acids. Germline V gene sequence: CDR1 MDHEN, CDR2 SYDVKM. The CDR3, as DNA: TGTGCCAGCAGTTTCCGATACAGGGAGAATCAGCCCCAGCATTTT. Protein sequence: CASSFRYRENQPQHF.

V and J are TRBV2 and TRBJ2-7; 8 positions agree with TRBD2. V dropped 1 base and J dropped 2; count of bases not matched to a gene: 7. The CDR3 is 16 amino acids. CDR1 and CDR2 from the germline V gene are SNHLY and FYNNEI. DNA of the CDR3: TGTGCCAGCAGTGAAGGTATTAGCGGGAACGCCTACGAGCAGTACTTC. This translates into CASSEGISGNAYEQYF.

The V gene is TRBV18, the J gene TRBJ1-6; 7 nucleotides align to TRBD1. Germline V gene sequence: CDR1 KGHSH, CDR2 LQKENI. V trimming: 3 bases; J trimming: 6 bases; junction bases outside the gene matches: 11. There are 17 residues in the CDR3. CDR3 sequence reads: CASSPGQAVRGNSPLHF. CDR3 nucleotides: TGTGCCAGCTCACCCGGACAGGCCGTCCGAGGTAATTCACCCCTCCACTTT.

The rearrangement links TRBV5-4 to TRBJ2-5; no reliable D call. Germline V gene lookup returns CDR1 SGHNT and CDR2 YYREEE (reference sequence). The CDR3 is made up of 13 amino acids. V was cut by 0 bases and J by 3 bases, with 6 bases left in between. CDR3 bases: TGTGCCAGCAGCTTGGAAATGGAAGAGACCCAGTACTTC. This sequence encodes CASSLEMEETQYF.